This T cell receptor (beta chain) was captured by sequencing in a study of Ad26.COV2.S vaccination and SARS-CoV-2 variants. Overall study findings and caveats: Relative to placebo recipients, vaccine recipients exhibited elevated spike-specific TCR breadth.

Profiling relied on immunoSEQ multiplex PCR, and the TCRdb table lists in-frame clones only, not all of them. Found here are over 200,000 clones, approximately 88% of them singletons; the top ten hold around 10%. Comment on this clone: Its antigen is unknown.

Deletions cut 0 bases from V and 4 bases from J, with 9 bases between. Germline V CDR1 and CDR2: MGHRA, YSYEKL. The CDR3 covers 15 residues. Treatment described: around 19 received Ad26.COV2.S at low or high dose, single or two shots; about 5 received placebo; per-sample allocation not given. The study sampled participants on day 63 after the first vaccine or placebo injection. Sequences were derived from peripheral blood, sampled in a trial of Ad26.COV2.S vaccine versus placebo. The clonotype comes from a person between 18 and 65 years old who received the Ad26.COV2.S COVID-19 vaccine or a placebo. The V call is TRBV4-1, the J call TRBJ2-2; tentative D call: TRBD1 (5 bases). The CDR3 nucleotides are TGCGCCAGCAGCCAAGATCAGGGCGGCACCGGGGAGCTGTTTTTT. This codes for CASSQDQGGTGELFF.